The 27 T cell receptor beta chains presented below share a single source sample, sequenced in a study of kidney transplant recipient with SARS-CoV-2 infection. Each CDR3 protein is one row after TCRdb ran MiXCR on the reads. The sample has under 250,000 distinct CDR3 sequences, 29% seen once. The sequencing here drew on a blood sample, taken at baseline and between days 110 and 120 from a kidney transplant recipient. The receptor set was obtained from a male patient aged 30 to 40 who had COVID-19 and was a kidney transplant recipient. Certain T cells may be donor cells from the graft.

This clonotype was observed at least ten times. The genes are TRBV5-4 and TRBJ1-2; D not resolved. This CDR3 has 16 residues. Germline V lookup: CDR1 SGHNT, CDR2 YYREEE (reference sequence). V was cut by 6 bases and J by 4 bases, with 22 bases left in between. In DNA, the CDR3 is TGTGCCAGCAAAGGCGGCGTACCAGGAAAGACCTATGGCTACACCTTC. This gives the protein CASKGGVPGKTYGYTF.

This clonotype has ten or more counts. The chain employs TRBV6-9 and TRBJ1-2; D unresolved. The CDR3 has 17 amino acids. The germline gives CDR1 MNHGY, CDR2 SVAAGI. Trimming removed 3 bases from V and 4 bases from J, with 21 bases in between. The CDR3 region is CASSYRKPYGKTYGYTF. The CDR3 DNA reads TGTGCCAGCAGTTACCGTAAGCCTTACGGAAAGACCTATGGCTACACCTTC.

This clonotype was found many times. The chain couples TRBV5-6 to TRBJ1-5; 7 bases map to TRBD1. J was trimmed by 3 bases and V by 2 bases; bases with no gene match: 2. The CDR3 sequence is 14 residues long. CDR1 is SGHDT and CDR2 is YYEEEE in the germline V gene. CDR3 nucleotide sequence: TGTGCCAGCAGCTTCAGGGGGGTCAATCAGCCCCAGCATTTT. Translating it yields CASSFRGVNQPQHF. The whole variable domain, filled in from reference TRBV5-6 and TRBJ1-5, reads DAGVTQSPTHLIKTRGQQVTLRCSPKSGHDTVSWYQQALGQGPQFIFQYYEEEERQRGNFPDRFSGHQFPNYSSELNVNALLLGDSALYLCASSFRGVNQPQHFGDGTRLSIL.

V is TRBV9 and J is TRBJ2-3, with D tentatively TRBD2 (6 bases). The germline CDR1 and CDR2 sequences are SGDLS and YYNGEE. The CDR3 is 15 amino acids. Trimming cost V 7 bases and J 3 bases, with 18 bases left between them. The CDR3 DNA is TGTGCCAGCCTTGTCTACCGGGAGAAGACAGATACGCAGTATTTT. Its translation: CASLVYREKTDTQYF.

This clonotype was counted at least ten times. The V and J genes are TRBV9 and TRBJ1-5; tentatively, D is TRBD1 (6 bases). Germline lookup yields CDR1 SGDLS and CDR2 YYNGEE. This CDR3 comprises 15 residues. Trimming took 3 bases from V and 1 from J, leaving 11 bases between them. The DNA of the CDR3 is TGTGCCAGCAGCGCCTCCGGGACAAGCAATCAGCCCCAGCATTTT. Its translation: CASSASGTSNQPQHF. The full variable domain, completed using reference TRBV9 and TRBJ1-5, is DSGVTQTPKHLITATGQRVTLRCSPRSGDLSVYWYQQSLDQGLQFLIQYYNGEERAKGNILERFSAQQFPDLHSELNLSSLELGDSALYFCASSASGTSNQPQHFGDGTRLSIL.

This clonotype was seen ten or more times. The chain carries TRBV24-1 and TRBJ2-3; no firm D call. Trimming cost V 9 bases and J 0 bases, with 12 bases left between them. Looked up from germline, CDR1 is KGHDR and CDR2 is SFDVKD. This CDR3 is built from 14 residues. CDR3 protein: CATQDARSTDTQYF. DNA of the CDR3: TGTGCCACCCAGGATGCAAGGAGCACAGATACGCAGTATTTT.

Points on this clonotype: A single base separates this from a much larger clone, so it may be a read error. The CDR3 region is CTSSQRFGQTNEQFF. The CDR3 nucleotides read TGTACCAGTAGTCAACGATTTGGACAAACGAATGAGCAGTTCTTC. The chain links TRBV19 to TRBJ2-1; a weak D match, TRBD1 (5 bases). Germline CDR1 reads LNHDA; CDR2 reads SQIVND (reference sequence). The CDR3 length is 15 residues.

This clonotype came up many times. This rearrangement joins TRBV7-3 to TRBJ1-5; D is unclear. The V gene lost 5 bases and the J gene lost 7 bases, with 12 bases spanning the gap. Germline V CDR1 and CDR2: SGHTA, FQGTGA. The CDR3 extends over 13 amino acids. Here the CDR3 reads CASSMDPNQPQHF. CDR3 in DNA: TGTGCCAGCAGCATGGACCCGAACCAGCCCCAGCATTTT.

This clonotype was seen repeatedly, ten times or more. CDR3 DNA sequence: TGCAGTGCTTTATTCCGGCTGTTTCGAAAGACCTATGGCTACACCTTC. Its protein product is CSALFRLFRKTYGYTF. This chain connects TRBV20-1 to TRBJ1-2; unclear D gene. The CDR3 consists of 16 residues. CDR1 DFQATT and CDR2 SNEGSKA come from the germline V gene (reference sequence). Trimming took off 5 bases at V and 4 bases at J, with 23 bases between the two ends.

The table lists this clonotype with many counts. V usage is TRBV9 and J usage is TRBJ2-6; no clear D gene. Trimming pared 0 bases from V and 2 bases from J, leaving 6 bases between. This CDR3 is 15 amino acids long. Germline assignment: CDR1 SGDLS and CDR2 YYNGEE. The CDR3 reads CASSVEEPGANVLTF. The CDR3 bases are TGTGCCAGCAGCGTAGAAGAACCTGGGGCCAACGTCCTGACTTTC.

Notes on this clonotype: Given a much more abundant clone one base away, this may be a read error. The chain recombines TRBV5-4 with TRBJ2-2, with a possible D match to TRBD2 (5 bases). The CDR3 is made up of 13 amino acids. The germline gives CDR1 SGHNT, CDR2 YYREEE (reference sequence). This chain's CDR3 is CASGKRSTGELSF. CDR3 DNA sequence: TGTGCCAGCGGGAAGAGGAGCACCGGGGAGCTGTCTTTT.

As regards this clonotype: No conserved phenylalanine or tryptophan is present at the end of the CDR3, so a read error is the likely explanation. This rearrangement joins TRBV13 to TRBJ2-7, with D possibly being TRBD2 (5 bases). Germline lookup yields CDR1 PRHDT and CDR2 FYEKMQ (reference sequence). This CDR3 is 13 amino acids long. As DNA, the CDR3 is TGTACCAGCAGCCCCATGACTACCTACGAGCAGTACTCC. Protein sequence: CTSSPMTTYEQYS.

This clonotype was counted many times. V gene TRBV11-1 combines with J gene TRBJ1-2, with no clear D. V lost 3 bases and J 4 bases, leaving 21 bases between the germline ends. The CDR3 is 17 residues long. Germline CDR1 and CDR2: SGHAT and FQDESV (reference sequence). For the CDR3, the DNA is TGTGCCAGCAGCTTGTGGAATAAGGCTGGAAAGACCTATGGCTACACCTTC. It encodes CASSLWNKAGKTYGYTF.

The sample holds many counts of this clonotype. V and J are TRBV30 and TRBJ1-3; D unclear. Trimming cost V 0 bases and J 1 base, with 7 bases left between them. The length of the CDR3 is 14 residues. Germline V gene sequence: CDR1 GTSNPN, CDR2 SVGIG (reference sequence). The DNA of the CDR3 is TGTGCCTGGAGTGTGGGTTCTTCTGGAAACACCATATATTTT. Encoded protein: CAWSVGSSGNTIYF.

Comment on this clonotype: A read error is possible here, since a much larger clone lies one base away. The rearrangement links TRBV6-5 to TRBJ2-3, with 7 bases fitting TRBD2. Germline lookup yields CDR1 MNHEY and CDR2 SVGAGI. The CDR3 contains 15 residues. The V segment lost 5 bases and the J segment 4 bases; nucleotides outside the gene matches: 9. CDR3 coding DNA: TGTGCCAGCAGTGGACTAGTGGGAGGGCCAGATACGCAGTATTTT. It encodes CASSGLVGGPDTQYF.

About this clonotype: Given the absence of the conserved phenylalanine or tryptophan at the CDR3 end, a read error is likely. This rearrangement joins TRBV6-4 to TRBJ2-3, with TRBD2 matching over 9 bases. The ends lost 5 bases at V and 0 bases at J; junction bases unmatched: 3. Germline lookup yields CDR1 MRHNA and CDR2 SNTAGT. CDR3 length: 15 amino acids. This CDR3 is CASSRTSASTDTQYL. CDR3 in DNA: TGTGCCAGCAGTCGGACTAGCGCCAGCACAGATACGCAGTATCTT.

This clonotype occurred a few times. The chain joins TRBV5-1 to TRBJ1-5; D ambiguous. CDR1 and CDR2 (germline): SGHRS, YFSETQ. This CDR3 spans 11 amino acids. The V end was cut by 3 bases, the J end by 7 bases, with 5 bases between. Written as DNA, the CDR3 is TGCGCCAGCAGCTCCAGGCAGCCCCAGCATTTT. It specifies CASSSRQPQHF.

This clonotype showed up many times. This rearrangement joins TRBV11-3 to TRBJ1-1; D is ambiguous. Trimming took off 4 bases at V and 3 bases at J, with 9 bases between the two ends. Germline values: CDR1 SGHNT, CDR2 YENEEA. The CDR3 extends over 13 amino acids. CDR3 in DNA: TGTGCCAGCAGCTCTGCAGGATACACTGAAGCTTTCTTT. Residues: CASSSAGYTEAFF.

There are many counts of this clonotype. In DNA, the CDR3 is TGTGCCAGCAGACCGACAGGGGGCAGTCAGCCCCAGCATTTT. Translating gives CASRPTGGSQPQHF. The chain recombines TRBV28 with TRBJ1-5; 10 bases map to TRBD1. Trimming at V came to 6 bases and at J to 6 bases, leaving 5 bases not matched to a gene. Germline values: CDR1 MDHEN, CDR2 SYDVKM. CDR3 length: 14 residues.

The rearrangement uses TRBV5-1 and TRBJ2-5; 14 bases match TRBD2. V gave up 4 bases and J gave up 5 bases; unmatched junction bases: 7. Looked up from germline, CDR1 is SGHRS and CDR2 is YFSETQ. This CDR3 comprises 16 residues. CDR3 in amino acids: CASSLGLAGGWETQYF. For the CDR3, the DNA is TGCGCCAGCAGCCTAGGACTAGCGGGAGGATGGGAGACCCAGTACTTC.

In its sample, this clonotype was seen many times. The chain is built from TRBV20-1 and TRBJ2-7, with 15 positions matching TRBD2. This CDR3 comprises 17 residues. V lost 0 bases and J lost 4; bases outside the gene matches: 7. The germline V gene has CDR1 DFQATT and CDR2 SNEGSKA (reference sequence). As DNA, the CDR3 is TGCAGTGCTAGAGATGGGGGAGGGACTAGCGGGAGGTACGAGCAGTACTTC. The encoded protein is CSARDGGGTSGRYEQYF.

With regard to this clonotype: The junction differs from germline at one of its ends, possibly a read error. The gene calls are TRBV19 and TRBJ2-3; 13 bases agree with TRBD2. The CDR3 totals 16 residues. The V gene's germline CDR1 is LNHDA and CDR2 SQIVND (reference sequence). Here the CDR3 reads CTSSRTSGRSTDTQYF. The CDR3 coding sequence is TGTACCAGTAGTAGGACTAGCGGGAGATCTACAGATACGCAGTATTTT. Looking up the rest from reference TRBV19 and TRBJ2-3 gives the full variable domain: DGGITQSPKYLFRKEGQNVTLSCEQNLNHDAMYWYRQDPGQGLRLIYYSQIVNDFQKGDIAEGYSVSREKKESFPLTVTSAQKNPTAFYLCTSSRTSGRSTDTQYFGPGTRLTVL.

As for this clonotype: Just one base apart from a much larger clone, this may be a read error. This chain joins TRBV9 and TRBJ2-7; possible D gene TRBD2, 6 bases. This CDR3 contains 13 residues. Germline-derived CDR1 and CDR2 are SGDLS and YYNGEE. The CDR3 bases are TGTGCCAGCAGAGTAGGAGGGAGAGGCGAGCAGTACTTC. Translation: CASRVGGRGEQYF.

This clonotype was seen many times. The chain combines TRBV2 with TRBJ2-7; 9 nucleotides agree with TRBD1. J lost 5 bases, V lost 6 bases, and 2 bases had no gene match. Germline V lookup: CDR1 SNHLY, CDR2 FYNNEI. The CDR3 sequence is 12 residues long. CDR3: CASRDRGDEQYF. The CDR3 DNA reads TGTGCCAGCAGGGACAGGGGCGACGAGCAGTACTTC.

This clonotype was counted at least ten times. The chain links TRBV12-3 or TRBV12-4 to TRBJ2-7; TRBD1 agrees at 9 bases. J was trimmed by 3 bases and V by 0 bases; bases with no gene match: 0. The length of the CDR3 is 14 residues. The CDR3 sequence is CASSLAGQGYEQYF. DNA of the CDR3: TGTGCCAGCAGTTTAGCGGGACAGGGCTACGAGCAGTACTTC.

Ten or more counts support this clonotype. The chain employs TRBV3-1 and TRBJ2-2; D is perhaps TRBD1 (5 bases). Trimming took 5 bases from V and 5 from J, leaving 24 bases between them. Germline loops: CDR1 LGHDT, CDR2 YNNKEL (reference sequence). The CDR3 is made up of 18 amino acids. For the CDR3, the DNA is TGTGCCAGCAGCAGGGGTTCTCCCATTTCAGGCTTGACCGGGGAGCTGTTTTTT. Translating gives CASSRGSPISGLTGELFF. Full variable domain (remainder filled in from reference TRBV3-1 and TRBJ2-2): DTAVSQTPKYLVTQMGNDKSIKCEQNLGHDTMYWYKQDSKKFLKIMFSYNNKELIINETVPNRFSPKSPDKAHLNLHINSLELGDSAVYFCASSRGSPISGLTGELFFGEGSRLTVL.

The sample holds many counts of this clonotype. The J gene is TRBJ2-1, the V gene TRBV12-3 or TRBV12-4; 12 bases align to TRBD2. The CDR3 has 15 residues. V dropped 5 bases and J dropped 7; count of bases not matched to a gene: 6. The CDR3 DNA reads TGTGCCAGCAGTATGACTAGCGGGAGTAGTAATGAGCAGTTCTTC. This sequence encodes CASSMTSGSSNEQFF.